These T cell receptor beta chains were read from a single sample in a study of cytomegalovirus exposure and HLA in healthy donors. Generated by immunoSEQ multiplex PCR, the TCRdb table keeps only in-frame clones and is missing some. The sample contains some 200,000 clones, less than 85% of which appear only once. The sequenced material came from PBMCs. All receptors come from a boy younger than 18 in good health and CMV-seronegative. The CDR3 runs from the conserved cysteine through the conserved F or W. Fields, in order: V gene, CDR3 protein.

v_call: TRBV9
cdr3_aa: CASSPGGGPGELFF

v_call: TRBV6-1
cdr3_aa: CASSEDPGWFTRGELFF

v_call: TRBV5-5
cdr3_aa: CASSLHRGINNSPLHF

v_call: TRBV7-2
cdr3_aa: CASSYRRAENTEAFF

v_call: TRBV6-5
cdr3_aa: CASRGHEMNTEAFF

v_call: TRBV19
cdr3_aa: CASSRTGVTDTQYF

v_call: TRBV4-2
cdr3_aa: CASSQVPRQAWNSGNTIYF

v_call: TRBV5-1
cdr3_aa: CASSRGEPGTDTQYF

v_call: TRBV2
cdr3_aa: CASSDPAQGEYLNEKLFF

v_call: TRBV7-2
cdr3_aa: CASSKSGAGGYEQYF

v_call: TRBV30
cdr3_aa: CAWGRANTEAFF

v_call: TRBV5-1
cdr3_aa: CASSLDVNTGYGYTF

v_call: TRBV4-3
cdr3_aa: CASSQDEVGVSGISEQYF

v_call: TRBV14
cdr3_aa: CASSHNRGRSEQFF

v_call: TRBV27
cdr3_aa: CASSLWRGYEQYF

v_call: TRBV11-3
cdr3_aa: CASSLSASGFYNEQFF

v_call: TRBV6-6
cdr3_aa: CASSLDRYNQPQHF

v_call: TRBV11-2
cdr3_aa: CASSSKGTGAHNSPLHF

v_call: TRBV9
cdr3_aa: CASSVDGGLTEAFF

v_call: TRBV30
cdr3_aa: CAWTRDGGYGYTF

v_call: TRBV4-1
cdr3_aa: CASSYQRETEAFF

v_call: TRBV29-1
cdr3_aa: CSVASLLPGNTIYF

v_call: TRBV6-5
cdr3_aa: CASSQRQGRAFF

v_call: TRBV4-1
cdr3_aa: CASSQDRFGGPLYNEQFF

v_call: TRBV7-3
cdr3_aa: CASSLVRQDTQYF

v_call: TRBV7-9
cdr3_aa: CASTLGMNTEAFF

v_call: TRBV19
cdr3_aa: CASSIQGRGNSPLHF

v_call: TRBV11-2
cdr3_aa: CASSPRVTDNEQFF

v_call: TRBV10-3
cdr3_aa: CAISPMQGAGTYEQYF

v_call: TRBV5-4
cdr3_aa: CASSAGTSGVQETQYF

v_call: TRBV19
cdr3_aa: CASRTWTDTGELFF

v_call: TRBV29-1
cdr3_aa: CSVEVSGEGYTF

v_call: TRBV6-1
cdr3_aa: CASRRVSHLEQYF

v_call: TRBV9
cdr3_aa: CASSPFGGEADEQYF

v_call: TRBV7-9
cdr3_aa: CASSSRQDYGYTF

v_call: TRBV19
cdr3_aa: CASSKGARETEAFF

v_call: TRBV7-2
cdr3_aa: CASSSLIAVSYNEQFF

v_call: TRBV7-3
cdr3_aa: CASSLDPGLASEQFF

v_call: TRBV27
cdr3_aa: CASSSPGASTDTQYF

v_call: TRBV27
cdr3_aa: CASSLSAGLYQPQHF

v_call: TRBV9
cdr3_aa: CASSVSWDREGNTIYF

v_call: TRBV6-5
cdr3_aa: CASRQNYGYTF

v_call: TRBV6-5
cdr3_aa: CASRVKWGHDEQYF

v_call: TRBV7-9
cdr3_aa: CASTLSGIGETQYF

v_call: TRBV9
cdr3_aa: CASSVRGLAGRTDTQYF

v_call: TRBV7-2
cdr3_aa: CASSKEGEATGANVLTF

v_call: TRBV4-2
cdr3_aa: CASSRDRASNQPQHF

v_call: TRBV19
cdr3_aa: CASSQTGGYEKLFF

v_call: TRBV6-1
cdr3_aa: CASRAGTGSTQFF

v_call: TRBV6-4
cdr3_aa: CASSEGQGAEGYTF

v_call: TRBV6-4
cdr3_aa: CASSVSTVSGYGYTF

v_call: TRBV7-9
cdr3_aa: CATEGAARDSPLHF